This paragraph reports one TCR beta chain. Its antigen is unidentified. This entry comes from a study of identical twins. Unique molecular identifiers were in the cDNA, with template-switch universal primer binding. TCRdb called the 5' RACE reads again in MiXCR, with one record for every CDR3 protein. The sample yields approximately 350,000 distinct CDR3 sequences, over 9% seen once. Broader study findings: Beta out-of-frame twin sharing showed a weaker excess.

This CDR3 is built from 18 residues. Germline values: CDR1 MNHEY, CDR2 SVGAGI. V lost 2 bases and J lost 1, with 19 bases in between. The same sample was also used in a study of yellow fever vaccine responses in identical twins.

Sequences were obtained from CD8+ T cells sorted from blood. This clonotype was sampled from a woman under 30 in good health. The chain couples TRBV6-5 to TRBJ2-3, with D unresolved. CDR3 sequence reads: CASSYLPSHPSGTDTQYF. The CDR3 DNA follows: TGTGCCAGCAGTTACCTACCATCCCATCCCTCTGGCACAGATACGCAGTATTTT.